A single TCR beta chain is shown here with its context. As yet, its antigen is unknown. CDR1 and CDR2 from the germline V gene are SGHAT and FQNNGV. V was cut by 10 bases and J by 3 bases, with 13 bases left in between. This CDR3 is built from 12 residues. This sample was taken from a study of cytomegalovirus exposure and HLA in healthy donors. Whole-study findings and limits: Most likely, a cluster of highly shared sequence variants arose as a sequencing artifact. Across donors, sequencing depth was assumed by presence/absence analyses to be roughly uniform. Indistinguishability led to the exclusion of some V segments, TRBV6-2 and TRBV6-3 included.

The PCR ran on 60 Vbeta and 13 Jbeta primers. The method was immunoSEQ multiplex PCR; TCRdb's version includes in-frame clones alone and lacks a portion of them. The sample holds under 200,000 clones, around 80% seen once. Sequenced sample: PBMCs. The sequence came from a woman aged 50 to 65 in good health and CMV-seropositive. This chain connects TRBV11-2 to TRBJ2-7; perhaps TRBD1 as D (5 bases). The CDR3 region is CATSGQGYEQYF. The DNA for the CDR3 is TGTGCCACCTCTGGGCAGGGCTACGAGCAGTACTTC.